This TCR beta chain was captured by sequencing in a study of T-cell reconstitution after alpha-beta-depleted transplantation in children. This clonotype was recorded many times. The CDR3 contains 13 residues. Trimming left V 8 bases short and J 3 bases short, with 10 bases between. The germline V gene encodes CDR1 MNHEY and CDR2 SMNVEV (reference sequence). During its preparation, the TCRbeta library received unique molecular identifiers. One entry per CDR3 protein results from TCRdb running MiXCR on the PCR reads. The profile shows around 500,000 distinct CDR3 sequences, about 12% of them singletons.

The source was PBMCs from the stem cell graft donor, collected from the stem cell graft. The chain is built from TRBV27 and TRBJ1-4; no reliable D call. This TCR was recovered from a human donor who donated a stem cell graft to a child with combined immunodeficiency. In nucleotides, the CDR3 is TGTGCCAGCCCTCGGAGGGCTAATGAAAAACTGTTTTTT. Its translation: CASPRRANEKLFF.